Listed here is a single T cell receptor beta chain. What it binds is unknown. This record belongs to a study of OX40 agonist ivuxolimab in advanced cancers. On the study more broadly: An agonistic human IgG2 monoclonal antibody against OX40 (CD134) was given. Anti-PD-1, anti-PD-L1 or anti-CTLA-4 therapy given earlier was allowed, and around 40% had some. Three dose-escalation patients had partial responses: one with hepatocellular carcinoma and two with cutaneous melanoma.

Overall study results and limits: Averaging showed that CD8+ T cells had more expanded clones than CD4+ did.

The V and J ends lost 5 bases and 5 bases respectively, with 21 bases between them. This CDR3 comprises 16 residues. Germline CDR1 reads SGHAT; CDR2 reads FQNNGV. Clones were read by immunoSEQ multiplex PCR, and TCRdb kept only the in-frame ones, dropping some. The table includes more than 65,000 clones, 80% to 95% detected once. This rearrangement joins TRBV11-2 to TRBJ2-5; D assignment may be TRBD1 or TRBD2 (6 bases each). The sequence derives from an adult with an advanced solid tumor such as melanoma, head and neck, liver or kidney cancer. The sequences come from CD4+ or CD8+ T cells sorted from blood, collected in a trial of the OX40 agonist ivuxolimab. CDR3 in DNA: TGTGCCAGCAGCGTCTACGGCGTAACAGGGAGGGAGACCCAGTACTTC. It specifies CASSVYGVTGRETQYF.